This T cell receptor beta chain was sequenced in a study of cytotoxic CD8 clonotypes in ibrutinib-treated CLL. Study-wide background: Within the patient group, eleven to twelve were relapsed/refractory and roughly 16 treatment-naive, and some 18 were IGHV unmutated.

Study observations and caveats: Whereas clonality rose at ibrutinib response, it declined toward baseline at progression. Under therapy, public clonotypes either contracted or stayed stable, and they were uncommon.

Produced via immunoSEQ multiplex PCR; TCRdb's table is partial and in-frame only. The sample shows under 300,000 clones, around 70% of them seen only once. V shed 11 bases and J 6 bases; nucleotides not matched to a gene: 10. Germline CDR1 MNHEY, CDR2 SMNVEV (reference sequence). CDR3 size: 13 residues. On this clone itself: The antigen is undetermined.

V is TRBV27 and J is TRBJ2-1; 7 bases match TRBD2. The origin of this receptor is a human donor with chronic lymphocytic leukemia. Sequencing was performed on PBMCs, taken after 24 months of ibrutinib treatment. CDR3 residues: CALGAGRSNEQFF. The CDR3 region has the DNA TGTGCCCTCGGAGCGGGGCGCAGCAATGAGCAGTTCTTC.